Detailed here is one T cell receptor (beta chain). Antigen unknown. TCRdb called the multiplex PCR reads again in MiXCR, with one record for every CDR3 protein. Of about 63,000 distinct CDR3 sequences listed, less than 60% are singletons. The data stem from a study of breast tumors, draining lymph nodes, adjacent tissues. Findings and limits, study-wide: Tumor TCR diversity was below lymph nodes but above nontumor tissue. Data only fit, rather than demonstrated, lymph node origin of most tumor T cells. Data fit most tumor T cells coming from lymph node, expanding in tumor. Tumor and nontumor repertoires were significantly more similar in luminal-like than in basal-like breast cancer.

V was clipped by 10 bases and J by 5 bases, with 15 bases between them. The germline V gene has CDR1 SGHVS and CDR2 FQNEAQ. The length of the CDR3 is 12 residues. Sequencing input: breast tumor tissue. The receptor's source is a female donor with breast cancer. Some clones in this sample may be carry-over from other donors' samples. The chain has TRBV7-8 and TRBJ2-7; D gene unclear. The CDR3 bases are TGTGCCACCACTGACTCACGGCACGAGCAGTACTTC. It codes for CATTDSRHEQYF.